This passage covers 31 T cell receptor beta chains from one sample sequenced in a study of blood T cell repertoires in COVID-19. The method was immunoSEQ multiplex PCR; TCRdb's version includes in-frame clones alone and lacks a portion of them. The data hold over 90,000 clones, with about four fifths observed a single time. Sequenced: peripheral blood. Receptor source: a human donor in a cohort sampled during active COVID-19.

The rearrangement links TRBV10-1 to TRBJ2-7; TRBD1 might be the D (6 bases). Germline CDR1 WNHNN, CDR2 SYGVQD (reference sequence). The ends were cut back, 7 bases at V and 4 bases at J, with 17 bases in the middle. This CDR3 spans 14 amino acids. The CDR3 region is CASKAGQWEYEQYF. The CDR3 bases are TGCGCCAGCAAGGCAGGACAGTGGGAATACGAGCAGTACTTC.

V usage is TRBV20-1 and J usage is TRBJ2-1; 8 bases match TRBD2. Germline V lookup: CDR1 DFQATT, CDR2 SNEGSKA (reference sequence). This CDR3 contains 17 residues. After removal of 3 bases from V and 0 bases from J, the junction contained 10 bases not matched to a gene. CDR3 region: CSASRAGGGISYNEQFF. In DNA form, the CDR3 reads TGCAGTGCTAGTCGGGCTGGCGGGGGGATCTCCTACAATGAGCAGTTCTTC.

Only one count was recorded for this clone. The chain is built from TRBV7-2 and TRBJ2-1; possibly TRBD2 for D (6 bases). The V and J ends lost 2 bases and 7 bases respectively, with 15 bases between them. The germline gives CDR1 SGHTA, CDR2 FQGNSA. The CDR3 is 15 amino acids. CDR3 nucleotides: TGTGCCAGCAGCTTATCGTGGGGGGTTACGAATGAGCAGTTCTTC. Amino acid sequence: CASSLSWGVTNEQFF.

This clone was counted only a few times. This chain links TRBV6-2 or TRBV6-3 with TRBJ1-3; no clear D. The ends were cut back, 2 bases at V and 2 bases at J, with 10 bases in the middle. CDR3 length: 15 residues. The germline gives CDR1 MNHEY, CDR2 SVGEGT. The DNA of the CDR3 is TGTGCCAGCAGTTACGGCGGGGTTACTGGAAACACCATATATTTT. This sequence encodes CASSYGGVTGNTIYF.

The table lists this clone with a few counts. This chain connects TRBV28 to TRBJ1-5; D is unclear. Trimming removed 2 bases at V and 7 bases at J, with 9 bases between. From germline, CDR1 is MDHEN and CDR2 SYDVKM. CDR3 length: 13 amino acids. DNA for the CDR3: TGTGCCAGCAGTTTAATGGTGCGGCAGCCCCAGCATTTT. Translated: CASSLMVRQPQHF.

Regarding this clone: The same CDR3 can be traced to other DNA sequences in this sample. The CDR3 loop reads CASSLSRDRVLEQYF. The CDR3 DNA follows: TGCGCCAGCAGCCTATCGCGGGACAGGGTCCTCGAGCAGTACTTC. The chain has TRBV4-3 and TRBJ2-7; 9 bases align to TRBD1. The J segment lost 6 bases and the V segment lost 4 bases, leaving 10 bases of the junction unmatched. CDR3 length: 15 amino acids. The germline V gene encodes CDR1 LGHNA and CDR2 YSLEER.

This clone has just a few counts. V is TRBV10-2 and J is TRBJ2-1; D gene unclear. CDR3 length equals 18 residues. Per germline, CDR1 WSHSY and CDR2 SAAADI. Trimming pared 3 bases from V and 0 bases from J, leaving 18 bases between. The chain's CDR3 is CASSDIVAQLSSYNEQFF. In nucleotides, the CDR3 is TGCGCCAGCAGTGATATTGTGGCACAGCTGAGCTCCTACAATGAGCAGTTCTTC.

This chain joins TRBV5-1 and TRBJ1-4; a possible D gene is TRBD1 (6 bases). The CDR3 length is 15 residues. V gave up 4 bases and J gave up 5 bases, with 15 bases separating them. Per the germline V gene, CDR1 is SGHRS and CDR2 is YFSETQ. As DNA, the CDR3 is TGCGCCAGCAGCCTTTCTACACAGGGAAATGAAAAACTGTTTTTT. Protein sequence: CASSLSTQGNEKLFF. Drawing the rest from reference TRBV5-1 and TRBJ1-4, the complete variable domain is KAGVTQTPRYLIKTRGQQVTLSCSPISGHRSVSWYQQTPGQGLQFLFEYFSETQRNKGNFPGRFSGRQFSNSRSEMNVSTLELGDSALYLCASSLSTQGNEKLFFGSGTQLSVL.

This clone was counted only a few times. The chain uses TRBV10-3 and TRBJ1-2; the match to TRBD1 covers 7 bases. The germline gives CDR1 ENHRY, CDR2 SYGVKD. V trimming: 6 bases; J trimming: 7 bases; junction bases outside the gene matches: 8. This CDR3 region has 13 residues. As DNA, the CDR3 is TGTGCCATCAGCGCAAGACAGGGAGTTGGCTACACCTTC. Translating gives CAISARQGVGYTF.

This clone has more than one count but fewer than ten. The chain carries TRBV7-9 and TRBJ1-2; D possibly corresponds to TRBD1 (6 bases). Germline lookup yields CDR1 SEHNR and CDR2 FQNEAQ (reference sequence). V dropped 0 bases and J dropped 8 bases, with 13 bases sitting between them. The CDR3 contains 14 residues. In nucleotides, the CDR3 is TGTGCCAGCAGCTTAGCACAGGGATTTTTAGGCTACACCTTC. Its translation: CASSLAQGFLGYTF.

The chain combines TRBV6-5 with TRBJ1-4; TRBD1 aligns across 7 bases. The V gene end was trimmed by 7 bases and the J gene end by 0 bases; junction bases not matched to a gene: 2. The CDR3 has 14 amino acids. CDR1 and CDR2 (germline): MNHEY, SVGAGI. The CDR3 DNA is TGTGCCAGCAACACAGGGGCAACTAATGAAAAACTGTTTTTT. Encoded protein: CASNTGATNEKLFF.

The V gene is TRBV11-2, the J gene TRBJ2-2; D uncertain. Between the trimmed V and J ends, which lost 5 bases and 3 bases, there was a span of 10 bases. This CDR3 spans 14 amino acids. Germline CDR1 SGHAT, CDR2 FQNNGV. The CDR3 coding sequence is TGTGCCAGCAGCCGAGACACGCACACCGGGGAGCTGTTTTTT. This gives the protein CASSRDTHTGELFF.

The rearrangement links TRBV14 to TRBJ1-1; 8 nucleotides match TRBD1. Trimming cost V 2 bases and J 8 bases; bases outside gene matches: 4. The CDR3 has 13 amino acids. Germline V gene data show CDR1 as SGHDN and CDR2 as FVKESK. The CDR3 nucleotides are TGTGCCAGCAGCCAAAACAGGGGGGAAGAAGCTTTCTTT. Translating gives CASSQNRGEEAFF.

The chain carries TRBV11-3 and TRBJ1-3, with 7 bases aligning to TRBD1. V shed 3 bases, J shed 4 bases, and the junction held 3 bases outside the gene matches. Germline CDR1 is SGHNT and CDR2 is YENEEA. The CDR3 spans 14 residues. This CDR3 is CASSLTGTGNTIYF. CDR3 nucleotide sequence: TGTGCCAGCAGCTTGACAGGGACGGGAAACACCATATATTTT.

J is TRBJ1-2 and V is TRBV28; D remains unclear. The V end was cut by 5 bases, the J end by 1 base, with 5 bases between. Germline loops: CDR1 MDHEN, CDR2 SYDVKM. The CDR3 totals 12 residues. The CDR3 loop is CASSILNYGYTF. CDR3 DNA sequence: TGTGCCAGCAGTATTCTTAACTATGGCTACACCTTC.

This chain links TRBV5-8 with TRBJ2-3; 10 nucleotides align to TRBD2. Germline CDR1 is SGHTS and CDR2 is YDEGEE. The ends lost 2 bases at V and 0 bases at J; junction bases unmatched: 12. The CDR3 contains 19 residues. CDR3 DNA sequence: TGTGCCAGCAGCTTCTGGGCTAGCGGGGGAAACTATAGCACAGATACGCAGTATTTT. It encodes CASSFWASGGNYSTDTQYF.

The rearrangement joins TRBV5-1 to TRBJ2-3, with a possible D match to TRBD1 (5 bases). Germline CDR1 and CDR2: SGHRS and YFSETQ. This CDR3 has 15 residues. Deletions cut 0 bases from V and 2 bases from J, with 10 bases between. Here the CDR3 reads CASSLEQAHTDTQYF. The DNA of the CDR3 is TGCGCCAGCAGCTTGGAACAGGCCCACACAGATACGCAGTATTTT.

The rearrangement uses TRBV15 and TRBJ1-2, with a possible D match to TRBD1 (5 bases). Deletions cut 3 bases from V and 14 bases from J, with 16 bases between. The CDR3 contains 12 residues. Germline V lookup: CDR1 LNHNV, CDR2 YYDKDF (reference sequence). The CDR3 region has the DNA TGTGCCACCAGCAGGGGGGGACCGACGGTGACCTTC. This sequence encodes CATSRGGPTVTF.

The chain carries TRBV28 and TRBJ1-1; no reliable D call. The V end lost 5 bases, the J end lost 4 bases, and 14 bases lay between the germline ends. CDR1 is MDHEN, CDR2 SYDVKM, per germline. The CDR3 runs 14 residues. CDR3 sequence reads: CASSPPYASTEAFF. The DNA for the CDR3 is TGTGCCAGCAGTCCGCCTTATGCGTCCACTGAAGCTTTCTTT.

The genes are TRBV6-5 and TRBJ1-2, with 7 bases aligning to TRBD1. J was trimmed by 4 bases and V by 2 bases; bases with no gene match: 4. This CDR3 region has 14 residues. From germline, CDR1 is MNHEY and CDR2 SVGAGI. CDR3 sequence reads: CASSYDRDSYGYTF. CDR3 nucleotide sequence: TGTGCCAGCAGTTACGACCGGGACAGCTATGGCTACACCTTC.

This sequence joins TRBV7-8 and TRBJ2-5; 9 bases map to TRBD2. Germline trimming cut 5 bases from V and 4 bases from J; bases unmatched to any gene: 14. The germline CDR1 and CDR2 sequences are SGHVS and FQNEAQ. CDR3 length equals 17 residues. CDR3 in amino acids: CASSARGVAGDRETQYF. The CDR3 coding sequence is TGTGCCAGCAGCGCGAGGGGAGTAGCGGGGGACCGAGAGACCCAGTACTTC.

The rearrangement uses TRBV2 and TRBJ2-5; D is unclear. Trimming stripped 4 bases from V and 4 bases from J, with 7 bases between. The germline V gene has CDR1 SNHLY and CDR2 FYNNEI. CDR3 length: 12 residues. The CDR3 is CASSASVETQYF. The CDR3 DNA sequence: TGTGCCAGCAGTGCTTCGGTAGAGACCCAGTACTTC.

The chain is built from TRBV21-1 and TRBJ1-2; the table calls TRBD1, which could not be checked here. TRBV21-1 counts as a pseudogene. The CDR3 contains 15 residues. The CDR3 loop is CASSKSLRGPVGYTF. In DNA form, the CDR3 reads TGTGCCAGCAGCAAAAGTTTGAGGGGGCCGGTAGGCTACACCTTC.

The genes are TRBV15 and TRBJ2-5; D uncertain. Per the germline V gene, CDR1 is LNHNV and CDR2 is YYDKDF (reference sequence). The ends were cut back, 8 bases at V and 2 bases at J, with 12 bases in the middle. The CDR3 loop spans 13 amino acids. In DNA, the CDR3 is TGTGCCACCGGGCGATGGCTACAAGAGACCCAGTACTTC. This sequence encodes CATGRWLQETQYF.

V gene TRBV18 combines with J gene TRBJ2-1, with 8 nucleotides matching TRBD2. J was trimmed by 12 bases and V by 3 bases; bases with no gene match: 13. This CDR3 has 15 residues. Germline V gene sequence: CDR1 KGHSH, CDR2 LQKENI. This CDR3 is CASSPPGLDSLGQFF. The CDR3 DNA reads TGTGCCAGCTCACCCCCGGGACTAGACTCCTTAGGGCAGTTCTTC.

The table lists this clone with a few counts. The chain employs TRBV7-2 and TRBJ1-1; D unclear. This CDR3 comprises 13 residues. The V end lost 6 bases, the J end lost 10 bases, and 18 bases lay between the germline ends. Germline lookup yields CDR1 SGHTA and CDR2 FQGNSA. CDR3 in amino acids: CASSLEAARRAFF. Here the CDR3 DNA reads TGTGCCAGCAGTCTAGAGGCAGCGAGGAGAGCTTTCTTT.

Here the CDR3 reads CASSLVPGDNEQFF. DNA for the CDR3: TGCGCCAGCAGCTTGGTCCCGGGGGACAATGAGCAGTTCTTC. The gene calls are TRBV5-1 and TRBJ2-1; the D gene is possibly TRBD2 (6 bases). V was clipped by 0 bases and J by 5 bases, with 9 bases between them. The CDR3 contains 14 residues. CDR1 is SGHRS, CDR2 YFSETQ, per germline.

This rearrangement joins TRBV6-1 to TRBJ2-7; 8 bases align to TRBD2. This CDR3 has 15 residues. V trimming: 1 base; J trimming: 4 bases; junction bases outside the gene matches: 6. Germline loops: CDR1 MNHNS, CDR2 SASEGT. The CDR3 bases are TGTGCCAGCAGTGAAGGGCGGGGGGCCTTTTACGAGCAGTACTTC. It encodes CASSEGRGAFYEQYF.

This clone was detected only once. This chain uses TRBV5-8 with TRBJ1-2, with a possible D match to TRBD1 (6 bases). Germline values: CDR1 SGHTS, CDR2 YDEGEE. The ends were cut back, 1 base at V and 8 bases at J, with 15 bases in the middle. This CDR3 comprises 14 residues. The CDR3 is CASSLYQGPSGYTF. CDR3 nucleotides: TGTGCCAGCAGCTTGTATCAGGGGCCGAGCGGCTACACCTTC.

CDR3 bases: TGTGCCAGCAGTGCGGAGAGTAATCAGCCCCAGCATTTT. The encoded protein is CASSAESNQPQHF. The chain is built from TRBV2 and TRBJ1-5; no definite D call. CDR1 and CDR2 (germline): SNHLY, FYNNEI. V shed 4 bases and J shed 4 bases, with 8 bases lying between them. The CDR3 totals 13 residues.

The rearrangement joins TRBV3-1 (or the pseudogene TRBV3-2) to TRBJ1-1, with 8 positions matching TRBD1. The length of the CDR3 is 15 residues. Germline trimming cut 6 bases from V and 1 base from J; bases unmatched to any gene: 7. Germline V gives CDR1 LGHDT, CDR2 YNNKEL (reference sequence). CDR3 region: CASRPSTGGNTEAFF. CDR3 bases: TGTGCCAGCAGGCCCTCAACAGGGGGGAACACTGAAGCTTTCTTT.